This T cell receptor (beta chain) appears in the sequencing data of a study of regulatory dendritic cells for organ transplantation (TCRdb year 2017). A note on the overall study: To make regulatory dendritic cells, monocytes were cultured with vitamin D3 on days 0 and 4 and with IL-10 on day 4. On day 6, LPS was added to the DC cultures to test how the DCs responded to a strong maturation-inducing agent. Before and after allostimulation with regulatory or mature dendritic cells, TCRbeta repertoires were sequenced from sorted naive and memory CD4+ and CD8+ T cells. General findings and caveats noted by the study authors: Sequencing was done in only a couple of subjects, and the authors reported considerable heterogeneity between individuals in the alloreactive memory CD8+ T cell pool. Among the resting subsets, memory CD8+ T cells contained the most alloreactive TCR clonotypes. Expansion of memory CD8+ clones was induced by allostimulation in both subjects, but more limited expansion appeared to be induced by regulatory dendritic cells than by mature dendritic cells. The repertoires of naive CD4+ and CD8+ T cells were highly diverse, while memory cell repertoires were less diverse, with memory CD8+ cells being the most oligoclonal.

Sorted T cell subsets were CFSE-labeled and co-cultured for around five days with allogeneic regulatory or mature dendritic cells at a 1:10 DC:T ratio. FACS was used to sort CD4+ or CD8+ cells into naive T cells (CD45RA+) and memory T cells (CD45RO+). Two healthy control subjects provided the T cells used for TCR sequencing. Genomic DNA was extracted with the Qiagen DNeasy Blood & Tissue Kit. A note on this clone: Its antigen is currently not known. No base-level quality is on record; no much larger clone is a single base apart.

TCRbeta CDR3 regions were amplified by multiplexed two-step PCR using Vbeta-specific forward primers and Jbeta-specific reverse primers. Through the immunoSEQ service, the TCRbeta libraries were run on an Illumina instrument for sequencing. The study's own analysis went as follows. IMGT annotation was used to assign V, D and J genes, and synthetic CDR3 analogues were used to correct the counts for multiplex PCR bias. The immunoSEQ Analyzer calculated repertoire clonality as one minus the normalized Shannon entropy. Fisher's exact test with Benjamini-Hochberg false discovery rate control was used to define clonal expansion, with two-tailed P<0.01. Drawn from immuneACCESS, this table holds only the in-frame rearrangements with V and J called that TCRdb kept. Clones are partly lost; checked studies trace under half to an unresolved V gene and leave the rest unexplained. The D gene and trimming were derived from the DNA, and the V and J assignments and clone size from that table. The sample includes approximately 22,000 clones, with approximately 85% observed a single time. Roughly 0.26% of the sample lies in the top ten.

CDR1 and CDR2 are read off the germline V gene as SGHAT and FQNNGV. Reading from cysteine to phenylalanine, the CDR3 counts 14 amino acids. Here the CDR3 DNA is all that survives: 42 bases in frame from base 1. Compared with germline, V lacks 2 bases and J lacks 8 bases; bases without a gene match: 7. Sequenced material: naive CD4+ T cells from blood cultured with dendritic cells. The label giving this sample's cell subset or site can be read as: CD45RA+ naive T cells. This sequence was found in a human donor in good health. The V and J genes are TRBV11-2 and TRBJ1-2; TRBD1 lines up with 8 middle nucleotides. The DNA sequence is TGTGCCAGCAGCTTAACGAACCAGGGGGCAGGCTACACCTTC. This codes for CASSLTNQGAGYTF.